The 4 T cell receptor beta chains below were found in one sample sequenced in a study of cytomegalovirus exposure and HLA in healthy donors. Profiled with immunoSEQ multiplex PCR; TCRdb holds only in-frame clones, not every one. This repertoire shows about 150,000 clones, 85% to 90% found once; its top ten account for 2% to 2.5%. Sequenced material: PBMCs. The receptors come from a human donor in good health.

The gene calls are TRBV6-1 and TRBJ1-1; maybe TRBD1 (6 bases). The V and J ends lost 3 bases and 3 bases respectively, with 11 bases between them. In germline, CDR1 is MNHNS, CDR2 SASEGT. The CDR3 runs to 14 residues. DNA of the CDR3: TGTGCCAGCAGTGAGGGAACAGGGTACACTGAAGCTTTCTTT. Translated, it gives CASSEGTGYTEAFF.

The chain carries TRBV9 and TRBJ2-3; 8 bases map to TRBD1. V lost 4 bases and J lost 2; bases outside the gene matches: 12. Germline V lookup: CDR1 SGDLS, CDR2 YYNGEE. The CDR3 spans 17 residues. CDR3 sequence: CASSFNPGTGATDTQYF. The DNA of the CDR3 is TGTGCCAGCAGCTTCAACCCCGGGACAGGCGCCACAGATACGCAGTATTTT.

The chain couples TRBV7-9 to TRBJ1-6, with 7 bases fitting TRBD1. The J segment lost 8 bases and the V segment lost 5 bases, leaving 9 bases of the junction unmatched. Germline-derived CDR1 and CDR2 are SEHNR and FQNEAQ (reference sequence). The CDR3 runs 15 residues. CDR3 region: CASSPSTGSDSPLHF. The CDR3 DNA follows: TGTGCCAGCAGCCCGTCGACAGGGTCGGATTCACCCCTCCACTTT.

As for this clone: One end of the junction does not line up with germline, which may come from a read error. The chain couples TRBV13 to TRBJ2-3; D assignment may be TRBD1 or TRBD2 (6 bases each). The CDR3 is 15 amino acids. Looked up from germline, CDR1 is PRHDT and CDR2 is FYEKMQ (reference sequence). In nucleotides, the CDR3 is TGTGCCAGCAGCCTAGGGGGAGGCGGAGCGGATACGCAGTATTTT. Protein sequence: CASSLGGGGADTQYF.